The 11 T cell receptor beta chains below were found in one sample sequenced in a study of T cell repertoires in cytomegalovirus infection. TCRdb reprocessed the reads via MiXCR and lists one record per CDR3 protein. Among about 98,000 distinct CDR3 sequences listed, about 15% were seen once. Sequencing used PBMCs. All receptors derive from a human donor in good health (CMV status not recorded). Some clones in this sample may be carry-over from other donors' samples.

This clonotype was counted between two and nine times. The genes are TRBV28 and TRBJ1-1, with TRBD1 identical over 9 bases. Germline V lookup: CDR1 MDHEN, CDR2 SYDVKM. This CDR3 is 15 amino acids long. The J segment lost 1 base and the V segment lost 9 bases, leaving 9 bases of the junction unmatched. CDR3 nucleotides: TGTGCCAGTTTGACCTTGGGACAGGGGAACACTGAAGCTTTCTTT. This gives the protein CASLTLGQGNTEAFF.

This clonotype was detected ten times or more. This chain links TRBV7-2 with TRBJ2-3; D remains unclear. The CDR3 consists of 14 residues. Germline CDR1 reads SGHTA; CDR2 reads FQGNSA. Trimming removed 1 base from V and 5 bases from J, with 10 bases in between. CDR3 residues: CASSLEWGIDTQYF. In DNA form, the CDR3 reads TGTGCCAGCAGCTTAGAATGGGGTATAGATACGCAGTATTTT. The full variable domain, its missing parts supplied by reference TRBV7-2 and TRBJ2-3, is GAGVSQSPSNKVTEKGKDVELRCDPISGHTALYWYRQSLGQGLEFLIYFQGNSAPDKSGLPSDRFSAERTGGSVSTLTIQRTQQEDSAVYLCASSLEWGIDTQYFGPGTRLTVL.

This clonotype was picked up many times. This rearrangement joins TRBV7-3 to TRBJ1-1; 9 bases fit TRBD1. The CDR3 covers 14 residues. The V and J ends lost 5 bases and 1 base, in that order; junction bases with no gene match: 2. The germline gives CDR1 SGHTA, CDR2 FQGTGA. This CDR3 is CASSKGQGNTEAFF. The CDR3 region has the DNA TGTGCCAGCAGCAAGGGACAGGGGAACACTGAAGCTTTCTTT.

The gene calls are TRBV27 and TRBJ1-2; tentative D call: TRBD1 (6 bases). Looked up from germline, CDR1 is MNHEY and CDR2 is SMNVEV (reference sequence). This CDR3 has 14 amino acids. V was pared by 3 bases and J by 8 bases, with 16 bases between. The CDR3 DNA follows: TGTGCCAGCAGTTTCGGGGGGCAAATCGGCGGCTACACCTTC. Translating it yields CASSFGGQIGGYTF.

At least ten counts were recorded for this clonotype. The gene calls are TRBV7-2 and TRBJ1-3, with D possibly TRBD1 on 6 matching bases. Germline V gene data show CDR1 as SGHTA and CDR2 as FQGNSA. The CDR3 has 14 residues. V was cut by 2 bases and J by 8 bases, with 13 bases left in between. The CDR3 is CASSLQVSGDTIYF. The CDR3 region has the DNA TGTGCCAGCAGCTTACAGGTCTCAGGGGACACCATATATTTT.

This clonotype turned up a few times. The genes are TRBV7-2 and TRBJ2-1, with D perhaps matching TRBD1 (6 bases). CDR1 is SGHTA and CDR2 is FQGNSA in the germline V gene. CDR3 length: 15 residues. Trimming removed 5 bases from V and 1 base from J, with 12 bases in between. CDR3 in amino acids: CASSPQTGSYNEQFF. Written as DNA, the CDR3 is TGTGCCAGCAGCCCCCAAACAGGGTCCTACAATGAGCAGTTCTTC. Full variable domain (missing parts from reference TRBV7-2 and TRBJ2-1): GAGVSQSPSNKVTEKGKDVELRCDPISGHTALYWYRQSLGQGLEFLIYFQGNSAPDKSGLPSDRFSAERTGGSVSTLTIQRTQQEDSAVYLCASSPQTGSYNEQFFGPGTRLTVL.

The rearrangement links TRBV5-3 to TRBJ1-1, with D perhaps TRBD1 (5 bases). TRBV5-3 is given ORF status, its function remaining uncertain. The CDR3 sequence is 15 residues long. Trimming stripped 8 bases from V and 1 base from J, with 18 bases between. CDR3 sequence: CASSPDRDRNTEAFF. DNA of the CDR3: TGTGCCAGCAGCCCCGATCGAGACAGGAACACTGAAGCTTTCTTT.

In its sample, this clonotype was seen a few times. The gene calls are TRBV7-3 and TRBJ1-6, with 7 bases lining up with TRBD1. The CDR3 length is 14 residues. Unmatched junction bases numbered 5, after V lost 5 bases and J lost 7 bases. CDR1 SGHTA and CDR2 FQGTGA come from the germline V gene. The CDR3 coding sequence is TGTGCCAGCAGCCAAGGGGGCTGGAATTCACCCCTCCACTTT. Protein: CASSQGGWNSPLHF.

This clonotype showed up many times. The chain carries TRBV2 and TRBJ1-1, with TRBD1 matching 8 bases. The CDR3 runs to 14 residues. Per the germline V gene, CDR1 is SNHLY and CDR2 is FYNNEI. With 6 bases clipped from V and 2 bases from J, the junction kept 5 bases outside the gene matches. CDR3 loop: CASRVGQGNTEAFF. The CDR3 DNA reads as TGTGCCAGCAGGGTCGGACAGGGTAACACTGAAGCTTTCTTT. The whole variable domain, remainder taken from reference TRBV2 and TRBJ1-1, is EPEVTQTPSHQVTQMGQEVILRCVPISNHLYFYWYRQILGQKVEFLVSFYNNEISEKSEIFDDQFSVERPDGSNFTLKIRSTKLEDSAMYFCASRVGQGNTEAFFGQGTRLTVV.

With regard to this clonotype: Being one base from a much bigger clone, this may be a read error. This sequence joins TRBV5-5 and TRBJ2-2; the match to TRBD1 covers 8 bases. The junction had 2 bases not matched to a gene; V was cut back by 4 bases and J by 3 bases. Germline V CDR1 and CDR2: SGHKS, YYEKEE (reference sequence). This CDR3 is 14 amino acids long. The CDR3 sequence is CASSRQGHTGELFF. The CDR3 DNA sequence: TGTGCCAGCAGCCGACAGGGGCACACCGGGGAGCTGTTTTTT. The entire variable domain, with the rest obtained from reference TRBV5-5 and TRBJ2-2, is as follows: DAGVTQSPTHLIKTRGQQVTLRCSPISGHKSVSWYQQVLGQGPQFIFQYYEKEERGRGNFPDRFSARQFPNYSSELNVNALLLGDSALYLCASSRQGHTGELFFGEGSRLTVL.

This sequence joins TRBV11-2 and TRBJ2-3; D is undetermined. The germline CDR1 and CDR2 sequences are SGHAT and FQNNGV. The CDR3 loop spans 15 amino acids. Trimming removed 6 bases at V and 1 base at J, with 14 bases between. The CDR3 sequence: CASSNPTVGTDTQYF. CDR3 nucleotide sequence: TGTGCCAGCAGTAACCCAACGGTTGGCACAGATACGCAGTATTTT.